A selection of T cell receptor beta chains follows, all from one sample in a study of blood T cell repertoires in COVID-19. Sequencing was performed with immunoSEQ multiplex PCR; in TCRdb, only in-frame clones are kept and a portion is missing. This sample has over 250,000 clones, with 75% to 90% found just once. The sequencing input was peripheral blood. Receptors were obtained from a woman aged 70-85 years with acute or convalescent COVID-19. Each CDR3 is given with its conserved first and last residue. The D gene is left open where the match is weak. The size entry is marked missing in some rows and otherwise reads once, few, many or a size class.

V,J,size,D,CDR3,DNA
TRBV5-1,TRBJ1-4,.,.,CASSLTVTEKLFF,TGCGCCAGCAGCCTGACAGTAACTGAAAAACTGTTTTTT
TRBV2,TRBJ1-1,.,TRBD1,CASRDRVYTEAFF,TGTGCCAGCAGAGACAGGGTTTACACTGAAGCTTTCTTT
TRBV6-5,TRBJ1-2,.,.,CASSFGSAYGYTF,TGTGCCAGCAGTTTTGGGAGTGCCTATGGCTACACCTTC
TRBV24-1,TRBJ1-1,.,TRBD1,CATSGTGGNTEAFF,TGTGCCACCAGTGGAACAGGGGGCAACACTGAAGCTTTCTTT
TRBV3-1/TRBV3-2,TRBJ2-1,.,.,CASSQDGEQFF,TGTGCCAGCAGCCAAGATGGCGAGCAGTTCTTC
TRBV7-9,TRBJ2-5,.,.,CAILLQGPQETQYF,TGTGCCATTCTCCTACAGGGTCCCCAAGAGACCCAGTACTTC
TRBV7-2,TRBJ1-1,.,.,CASSFTVDTEAFF,TGTGCCAGCAGCTTTACGGTTGACACTGAAGCTTTCTTT
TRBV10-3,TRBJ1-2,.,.,CAISSEYQDGYTF,TGTGCCATCAGTTCAGAATACCAGGATGGCTACACCTTC
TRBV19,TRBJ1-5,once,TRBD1,CASSIGGTGDSNQPQHF,TGTGCCAGTAGTATAGGGGGGACAGGTGATAGCAATCAGCCCCAGCATTTT
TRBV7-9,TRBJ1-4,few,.,CASSLNLEKLFF,TGTGCCAGCAGCCTAAATCTGGAAAAACTGTTTTTT
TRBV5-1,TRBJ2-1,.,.,CASSPGGSDAYNEQFF,TGCGCCAGCAGCCCTGGGGGCTCTGACGCCTACAATGAGCAGTTCTTC
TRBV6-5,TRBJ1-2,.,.,CASSNRVYTF,TGTGCCAGCAGTAACAGGGTCTACACCTTC
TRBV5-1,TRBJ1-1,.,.,CASSLVQGMNTEAFF,TGCGCCAGCAGCTTGGTCCAGGGCATGAACACTGAAGCTTTCTTT
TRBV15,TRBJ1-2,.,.,CATSSRGYGYTF,TGTGCCACCAGCAGTAGAGGCTATGGCTACACCTTC
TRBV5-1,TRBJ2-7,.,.,CASSSNYEQYF,TGCGCCAGCAGCTCCAACTACGAGCAGTACTTC
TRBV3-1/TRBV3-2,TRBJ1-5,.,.,CASSQDDRRDQPQHF,TGTGCCAGCAGCCAAGATGACAGGCGGGATCAGCCCCAGCATTTT
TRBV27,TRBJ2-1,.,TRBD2,CASRLAGGPDRNEQFF,TGTGCCAGCAGACTAGCGGGGGGGCCAGACAGAAATGAGCAGTTCTTC
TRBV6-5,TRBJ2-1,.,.,CASRGNTGSNEQFF,TGTGCCAGCAGAGGGAATACAGGGAGCAATGAGCAGTTCTTC
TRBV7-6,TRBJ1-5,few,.,CASSETGQPGQPQHF,TGTGCCAGCAGCGAAACAGGACAGCCCGGACAGCCCCAGCATTTT
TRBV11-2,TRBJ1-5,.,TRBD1,CASSVWTGVSNQPQHF,TGTGCCAGCAGCGTTTGGACAGGGGTTTCTAATCAGCCCCAGCATTTT
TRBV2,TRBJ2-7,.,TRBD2,CASSLRLAPYEQYF,TGTGCCAGCAGTTTAAGACTAGCTCCCTACGAGCAGTACTTC
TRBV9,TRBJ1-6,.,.,CASSVDPGSNSPLHF,TGTGCCAGCAGCGTAGATCCAGGGTCTAATTCACCCCTCCACTTT
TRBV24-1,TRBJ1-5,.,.,CATNSGNQPQHF,TGTGCCACGAACAGTGGGAATCAGCCCCAGCATTTT
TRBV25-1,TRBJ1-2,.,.,CASSESPVHYGYTF,TGTGCCAGCAGTGAATCCCCAGTTCACTATGGCTACACCTTC
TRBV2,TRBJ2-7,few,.,CASSQVDSQYF,TGTGCCAGCAGCCAGGTCGACAGCCAGTACTTC
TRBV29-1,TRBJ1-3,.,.,CSVESGSGNTIYF,TGCAGCGTTGAATCAGGGTCTGGAAACACCATATATTTT
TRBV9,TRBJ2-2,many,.,CASTSNRQGRAGELFF,TGTGCCAGCACCTCCAATCGACAGGGGAGGGCCGGGGAGCTGTTTTTT
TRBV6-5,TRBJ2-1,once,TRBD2,CATGRGNEQFF,TGTGCCACCGGGAGGGGGAATGAGCAGTTCTTC
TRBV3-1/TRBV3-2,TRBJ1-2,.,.,CASSQASSANYGYTF,TGTGCCAGCAGCCAAGCGTCATCAGCTAACTATGGCTACACCTTC
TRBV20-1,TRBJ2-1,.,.,CSASTSGLATNEQFF,TGCAGTGCTAGTACCTCCGGCCTAGCCACTAATGAGCAGTTCTTC
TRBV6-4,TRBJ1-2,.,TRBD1,CASRGTETGGLGGYTF,TGTGCCAGCAGGGGGACCGAGACAGGGGGACTTGGTGGCTACACCTTC
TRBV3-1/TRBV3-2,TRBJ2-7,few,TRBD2,CASSLQGSLAGAYEQYF,TGTGCCAGCAGCCTTCAAGGTTCGCTCGCGGGGGCCTACGAGCAGTACTTC
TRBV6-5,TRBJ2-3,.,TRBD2,CASLAGGTDTQYF,TGTGCCAGCCTAGCGGGGGGCACAGATACGCAGTATTTT
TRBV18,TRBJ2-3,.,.,CASSPPGLTDTQYF,TGTGCCAGCTCACCACCGGGGCTGACAGATACGCAGTATTTT
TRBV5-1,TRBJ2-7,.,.,CASSLGAVSSYEQYF,TGCGCCAGCAGCTTGGGCGCGGTTAGCTCCTACGAGCAGTACTTC
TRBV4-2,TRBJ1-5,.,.,CASSQGQEPQPQHF,TGTGCCAGCAGCCAAGGACAGGAACCTCAGCCCCAGCATTTT
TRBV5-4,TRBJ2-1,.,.,CASSLPGHEGYNEQFF,TGTGCCAGCAGCTTGCCCGGACACGAAGGGTACAATGAGCAGTTCTTC
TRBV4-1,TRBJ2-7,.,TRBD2,CASSQVVSGGADAYEQYF,TGCGCCAGCAGCCAAGTTGTTAGCGGGGGGGCGGACGCCTACGAGCAGTACTTC
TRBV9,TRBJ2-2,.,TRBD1,CASRTGTDTGELFF,TGTGCCAGCAGGACCGGGACAGACACCGGGGAGCTGTTTTTT
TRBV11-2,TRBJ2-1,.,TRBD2,CASSLDGSGGAPYNEQFF,TGTGCCAGCAGCTTAGATGGAAGCGGGGGGGCCCCCTACAATGAGCAGTTCTTC
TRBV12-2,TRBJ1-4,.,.,CASRPGGAEGEKLFF,TGTGCAAGTCGCCCAGGGGGCGCGGAGGGGGAAAAACTGTTTTTT
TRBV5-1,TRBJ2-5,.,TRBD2,CASSLAAGLAGVETQYF,TGCGCCAGCAGCTTGGCCGCGGGACTAGCGGGGGTAGAGACCCAGTACTTC
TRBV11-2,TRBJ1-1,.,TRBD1,CASSLNTGAATEAFF,TGTGCCAGCAGCTTAAATACAGGGGCGGCCACTGAAGCTTTCTTT
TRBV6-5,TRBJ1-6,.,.,CASSYSGEASPLHF,TGTGCCAGCAGTTACAGCGGGGAGGCTTCACCCCTCCACTTT
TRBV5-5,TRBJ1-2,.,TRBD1,CASSYRGQGNYGYTF,TGTGCCAGCAGCTACCGGGGACAGGGGAACTATGGCTACACCTTC
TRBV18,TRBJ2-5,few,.,CASSSGVEETQYF,TGTGCCAGCTCATCGGGGGTGGAAGAGACCCAGTACTTC
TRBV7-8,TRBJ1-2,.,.,CASSRGDNPNYGYTF,TGTGCCAGCAGCCGGGGGGACAACCCGAACTATGGCTACACCTTC
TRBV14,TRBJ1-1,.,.,CASSQFWNTEAFF,TGTGCCAGCAGCCAATTCTGGAACACTGAAGCTTTCTTT